The 9 T cell receptor beta chains below were found in one sample sequenced in a study of cytomegalovirus exposure and HLA in healthy donors. A multiplex PCR was run with 60 Vbeta primers and 13 Jbeta primers. TCRdb's copy holds only in-frame clones and misses some; the assay was immunoSEQ multiplex PCR. Its clone listing holds some 130,000 clones. Source material: PBMCs. The receptors here all came from a woman in her sixties or seventies in good health and CMV-seronegative.

The chain carries TRBV18 and TRBJ2-3; 7 bases map to TRBD1. CDR1 is KGHSH, CDR2 LQKENI, per germline. The CDR3 runs to 16 residues. Losses at the gene ends were 3 bases for V and 0 bases for J; bases not matched to a gene: 6. CDR3 in DNA: TGTGCCAGCTCACCGTCCGGGACAGCCAGCACAGATACGCAGTATTTT. Translating gives CASSPSGTASTDTQYF.

The chain joins TRBV7-9 to TRBJ2-5, with D tentatively TRBD2 (7 bases). The V and J ends lost 4 bases and 1 base respectively, with 19 bases between them. Germline CDR1 SEHNR, CDR2 FQNEAQ (reference sequence). This CDR3 region has 17 residues. The CDR3 is CASSSRGGGRAQETQYF. CDR3 sequence (DNA): TGTGCCAGCAGCTCCCGGGGAGGGGGGAGAGCCCAAGAGACCCAGTACTTC.

The chain employs TRBV27 and TRBJ1-1, with TRBD1 identical over 9 bases. The CDR3 runs 14 residues. The ends lost 6 bases at V and 5 bases at J; junction bases unmatched: 7. Germline V lookup: CDR1 MNHEY, CDR2 SMNVEV (reference sequence). CDR3 amino acids: CASRGTGGRTEAFF. As DNA, the CDR3 is TGTGCCAGCAGGGGCACAGGGGGCCGGACTGAAGCTTTCTTT.

The V and J genes are TRBV6-5 and TRBJ2-5; 11 bases are shared with TRBD2. The J call may be mistaken, given a closer DNA end match to TRBJ2-7. The germline CDR1 and CDR2 sequences are MNHEY and SVGAGI. This CDR3 comprises 15 residues. For the CDR3, the DNA is TGTGCCAGCAGTCAGACTAGCGGGACCCACTACGAGCAGTACTTC. It specifies CASSQTSGTHYEQYF.

The V call is TRBV18, the J call TRBJ1-2; TRBD1 matches at 12 bases. The CDR3 is made up of 17 amino acids. The ends lost 0 bases at V and 2 bases at J; junction bases unmatched: 4. Germline V CDR1 and CDR2: KGHSH, LQKENI. DNA for the CDR3: TGTGCCAGCTCACCACCGGGACAGGGGGCCTCCAACTATGGCTACACCTTC. This translates into CASSPPGQGASNYGYTF. Using reference TRBV18 and TRBJ1-2 for the parts outside the CDR3, the full variable domain is NAGVMQNPRHLVRRRGQEARLRCSPMKGHSHVYWYRQLPEEGLKFMVYLQKENIIDESGMPKERFSAEFPKEGPSILRIQQVVRGDSAAYFCASSPPGQGASNYGYTFGSGTRLTVV.

The chain links TRBV11-2 to TRBJ1-3; D remains unclear. V lost 6 bases to trimming and J lost 4 bases, with 25 bases between them. This CDR3 has 18 amino acids. Germline V CDR1 and CDR2: SGHAT, FQNNGV. CDR3 residues: CASSFANSLRGTGNTIYF. The CDR3 coding sequence is TGTGCCAGCAGTTTTGCAAATTCCCTCCGGGGTACGGGAAACACCATATATTTT. The whole variable domain, remainder taken from reference TRBV11-2 and TRBJ1-3, is EAGVAQSPRYKIIEKRQSVAFWCNPISGHATLYWYQQILGQGPKLLIQFQNNGVVDDSQLPKDRFSAERLKGVDSTLKIQPAKLEDSAVYLCASSFANSLRGTGNTIYFGEGSWLTVV.

This sequence joins TRBV18 and TRBJ2-1; TRBD2 agrees at 7 bases. V trimming: 2 bases; J trimming: 7 bases; junction bases outside the gene matches: 14. Germline CDR1 is KGHSH and CDR2 is LQKENI. This CDR3 spans 17 amino acids. In DNA form, the CDR3 reads TGTGCCAGCTCACCATATCGGGCGTCGGGGGGTGCGAATGAGCAGTTCTTC. Its translation: CASSPYRASGGANEQFF.

The chain couples TRBV11-2 to TRBJ1-1; unclear D gene. Germline CDR1 and CDR2: SGHAT and FQNNGV. This CDR3 spans 13 amino acids. V was cut by 2 bases and J by 1 base, with 5 bases left in between. The CDR3 bases are TGTGCCAGCAGCTTAACAGCGAACACTGAAGCTTTCTTT. Protein: CASSLTANTEAFF.

This chain uses TRBV6-4 with TRBJ2-3; 7 bases agree with TRBD2. J was trimmed by 2 bases and V by 6 bases; bases with no gene match: 8. CDR1 and CDR2 from the germline V gene are MRHNA and SNTAGT. There are 15 residues in the CDR3. This chain's CDR3 is CASSAGLVPTDTQYF. The CDR3 coding sequence is TGTGCCAGCAGCGCTGGACTAGTGCCCACAGATACGCAGTATTTT.